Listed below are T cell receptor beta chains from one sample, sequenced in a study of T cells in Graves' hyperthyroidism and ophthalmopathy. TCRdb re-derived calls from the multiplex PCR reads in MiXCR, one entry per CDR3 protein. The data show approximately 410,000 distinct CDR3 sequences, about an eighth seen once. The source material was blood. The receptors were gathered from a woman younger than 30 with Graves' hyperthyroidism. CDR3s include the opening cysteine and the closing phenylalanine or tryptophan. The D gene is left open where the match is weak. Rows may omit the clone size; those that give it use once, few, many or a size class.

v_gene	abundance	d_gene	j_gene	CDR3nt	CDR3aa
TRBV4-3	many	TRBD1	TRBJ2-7	TGCGCCAGCAGCCAAGACCGGGACAGCTACTACGAGCAGTACTTC	CASSQDRDSYYEQYF
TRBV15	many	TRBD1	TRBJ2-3	TGTGCCACCAGCACCCGGACAGGGTCAGATACGCAGTATTTT	CATSTRTGSDTQYF
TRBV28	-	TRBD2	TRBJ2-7	TGTGCCAGCAATTTCGAGCGGGAACCTACCTACGAGCAGTACTTC	CASNFEREPTYEQYF
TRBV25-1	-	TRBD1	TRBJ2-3	TGTGCCAGCAGCCCGGGACAGGGGTTGAGTACGCAGTATTTT	CASSPGQGLSTQYF
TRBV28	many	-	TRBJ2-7	TGTGCCAGCAGCTTCGGACAGTTCTCCTACGAGCAGTACTTC	CASSFGQFSYEQYF
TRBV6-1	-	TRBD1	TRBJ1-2	TGTGCCAGCAGCACAGGGGTAGGCTATGGCTACACCTTC	CASSTGVGYGYTF
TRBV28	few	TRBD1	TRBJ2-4	TGTGCCAGCAGCTTGATTTATGCTCCCCCTGGGGACAGGGCTCGTGAAGACAAAAACATTCAGTACTTC	CASSLIYAPPGDRAREDKNIQYF
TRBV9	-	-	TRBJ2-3	TGTGCCAGCAGCCATGCAGGCACAGATACGCAGTATTTT	CASSHAGTDTQYF
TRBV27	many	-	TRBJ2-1	TGTGCGACCGGCAGGGGTTCCTACAATGAGCAGTTCTTC	CATGRGSYNEQFF
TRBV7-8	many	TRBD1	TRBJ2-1	TGTGCCAGCGGACAGGGAAGGTACAATGAGCAGTTCTTC	CASGQGRYNEQFF
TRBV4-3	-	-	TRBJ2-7	TGCGCCAGCAGCCAGTATATAGGGGCAGGGGTTACCTACGAGCAGTACTTC	CASSQYIGAGVTYEQYF
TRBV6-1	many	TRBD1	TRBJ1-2	TGTGCCAGCAGTCCCACCCTACTCCGGGACAGGGTCGTCCTTAACTATGGCTACACCTTC	CASSPTLLRDRVVLNYGYTF
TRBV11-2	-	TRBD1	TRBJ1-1	TGTGCCAGCAGTCGGACGGGACAGGGGATGAACACTGAAGCTTTCTTT	CASSRTGQGMNTEAFF
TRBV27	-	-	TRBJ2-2	TGTGCCACACGGGAGTTTGCCACCGGGGAGCTGTTTTTT	CATREFATGELFF
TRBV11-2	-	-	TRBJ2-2	TGTGCCAGCAGTCCCAACCCTGGACAGCCCGGGGAGCTGTTTTTT	CASSPNPGQPGELFF
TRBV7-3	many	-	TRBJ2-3	TGTGCCAGCAGCCCACGAAACCTCACAGATACGCAGTATTTT	CASSPRNLTDTQYF
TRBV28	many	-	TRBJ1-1	TGTGCCAGCAGTTTTCGACTCCGGACGCGGGGGAACACTGAAGCTTTCTTT	CASSFRLRTRGNTEAFF
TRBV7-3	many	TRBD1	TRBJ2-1	TGTGCCAGCAGGTCCGGGACAGGGGGCTTCGGCTCCTACAATGAGCAGTTCTTC	CASRSGTGGFGSYNEQFF